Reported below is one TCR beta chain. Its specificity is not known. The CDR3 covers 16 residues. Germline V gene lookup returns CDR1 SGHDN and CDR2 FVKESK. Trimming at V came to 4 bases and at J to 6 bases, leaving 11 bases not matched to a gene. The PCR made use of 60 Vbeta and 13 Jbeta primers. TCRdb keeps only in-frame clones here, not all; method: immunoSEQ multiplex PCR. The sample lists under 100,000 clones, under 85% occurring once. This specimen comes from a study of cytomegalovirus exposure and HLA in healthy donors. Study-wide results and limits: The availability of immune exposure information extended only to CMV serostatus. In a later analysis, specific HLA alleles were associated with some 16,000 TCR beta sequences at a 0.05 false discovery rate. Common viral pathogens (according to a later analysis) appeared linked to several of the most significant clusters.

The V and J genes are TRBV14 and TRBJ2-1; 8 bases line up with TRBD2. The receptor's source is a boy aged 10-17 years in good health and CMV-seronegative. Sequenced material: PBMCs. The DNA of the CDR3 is TGTGCCAGCAGCCCCTGGACTAGCTGGGGGTCCAATGAGCAGTTCTTC. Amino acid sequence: CASSPWTSWGSNEQFF.